One and the same sample provided the 19 T cell receptor beta chains below, sequenced in a study of T cell responses to AZD1222 COVID-19 vaccine. Profiling relied on immunoSEQ multiplex PCR, and the TCRdb table lists in-frame clones only, not all of them. Here the sample spans roughly 110,000 clones, around 81% being singletons. Specimen: peripheral blood, collected on day 0 of AZD1222 vaccination. These receptors were taken from an adult in good health.

This chain connects TRBV30 to TRBJ2-3; 8 bases align to TRBD2. The CDR3 is made up of 15 amino acids. In germline, CDR1 is GTSNPN, CDR2 SVGIG (reference sequence). The junction had 9 bases not matched to a gene; V was cut back by 2 bases and J by 5 bases. CDR3 nucleotides: TGTGCCTGGAGTCATGGCGGGGGGCTAGTAGATACGCAGTATTTT. This gives the protein CAWSHGGGLVDTQYF.

The CDR3 reads CASSLLGGTNSPLHF. CDR3 bases: TGTGCCAGCAGCTTACTTGGGGGCACCAATTCACCCCTCCACTTT. The rearrangement joins TRBV7-9 to TRBJ1-6; weak D call: TRBD1 (6 bases). In germline, CDR1 is SEHNR, CDR2 FQNEAQ (reference sequence). V was shortened by 2 bases and J by 7 bases, with 12 bases between the two germline ends. The CDR3 totals 15 residues.

The chain recombines TRBV7-9 with TRBJ2-7; D unresolved. The CDR3 covers 14 residues. The germline V gene encodes CDR1 SEHNR and CDR2 FQNEAQ (reference sequence). The germline V and J ends were trimmed by 5 bases and 2 bases, with 13 bases remaining between them. The CDR3 DNA follows: TGTGCCAGCAGCCCGGAGTCCATTCCCTACGAGCAGTACTTC. Protein product: CASSPESIPYEQYF.

The genes are TRBV3-1 (or the pseudogene TRBV3-2) and TRBJ1-2; D gene uncertain. Per the germline V gene, CDR1 is LGHDT and CDR2 is YNNKEL (reference sequence). This CDR3 comprises 11 residues. V lost 6 bases and J lost 5, with 7 bases in between. The CDR3 nucleotides are TGTGCCAGCAGTGATAAATATGGCTACACCTTC. Protein product: CASSDKYGYTF.

This clone was recorded only once. The chain combines TRBV6-6 with TRBJ1-2; D remains ambiguous. The CDR3 runs to 12 residues. The V end was cut by 2 bases, the J end by 9 bases, with 10 bases between. CDR1 and CDR2 from the germline V gene are MNHNY and SVGAGI (reference sequence). CDR3 coding DNA: TGTGCCAGCAGTTACGGTCTGGGAAGCTACACCTTC. It specifies CASSYGLGSYTF.

This clone is a singleton in its sample. The rearrangement joins TRBV4-2 to TRBJ1-3; D perhaps matches TRBD1 (5 bases). Germline-derived CDR1 and CDR2 are LGHNA and YNFKEQ. The CDR3 sequence is 15 residues long. Deletions cut 5 bases from V and 6 bases from J, with 17 bases between. The CDR3, as DNA: TGTGCCAGCAGCGCCTTTGGGGGGTTGAAAAACACCATATATTTT. Translated, it gives CASSAFGGLKNTIYF.

The chain combines TRBV18 with TRBJ1-6, with D maybe TRBD1 (6 bases). The CDR3 consists of 15 residues. Trimming took off 8 bases at V and 7 bases at J, with 18 bases between the two ends. The germline CDR1 and CDR2 sequences are KGHSH and LQKENI. In DNA, the CDR3 is TGTGCCAGCGCACGAGGACAGATCCCCAATTCACCCCTCCACTTT. Its translation is CASARGQIPNSPLHF.

The CDR3 sequence is CASSSGGRWGDTQYF. CDR3 nucleotides: TGTGCCAGCAGTTCCGGTGGTAGGTGGGGAGATACGCAGTATTTT. The gene calls are TRBV28 and TRBJ2-3; D call uncertain. This CDR3 contains 15 residues. The germline V and J ends were trimmed by 4 bases and 5 bases, with 16 bases remaining between them. Per the germline V gene, CDR1 is MDHEN and CDR2 is SYDVKM.

This clone was picked up one time. J is TRBJ2-2 and V is TRBV11-1; D gene ambiguous. Trimming cost V 7 bases and J 4 bases, with 13 bases left between them. CDR1 and CDR2 (germline): SGHAT, FQDESV (reference sequence). This CDR3 has 14 residues. CDR3 residues: CASTVGMVTGELFF. The DNA for the CDR3 is TGTGCCAGCACCGTAGGGATGGTCACCGGGGAGCTGTTTTTT. Supplemented by reference TRBV11-1 and TRBJ2-2, the full variable domain reads EAEVAQSPRYKITEKSQAVAFWCDPISGHATLYWYRQILGQGPELLVQFQDESVVDDSQLPKDRFSAERLKGVDSTLKIQPAELGDSAMYLCASTVGMVTGELFFGEGSRLTVL.

The rearrangement joins TRBV13 to TRBJ2-3; no firm D call. The germline V and J ends were trimmed by 3 bases and 2 bases, with 6 bases remaining between them. The V gene's germline CDR1 is PRHDT and CDR2 FYEKMQ (reference sequence). There are 13 residues in the CDR3. The CDR3 nucleotides are TGTGCCAGCAGCTTTCCCCTCACAGATACGCAGTATTTT. Amino acids: CASSFPLTDTQYF.

The chain uses TRBV20-1 and TRBJ1-1; D call uncertain. This CDR3 is built from 13 residues. CDR1 is DFQATT, CDR2 SNEGSKA, per germline (reference sequence). V shed 3 bases and J shed 0 bases, with 8 bases lying between them. The CDR3 sequence is CSASRAVNTEAFF. The CDR3 DNA sequence: TGCAGTGCTAGTCGGGCAGTGAACACTGAAGCTTTCTTT.

This clone was picked up a small number of times. The chain carries TRBV6-5 and TRBJ2-3; 10 nucleotides align to TRBD2. Trimming at V came to 8 bases and at J to 1 base, leaving 3 bases not matched to a gene. Per the germline V gene, CDR1 is MNHEY and CDR2 is SVGAGI. This CDR3 region has 14 residues. The CDR3, as DNA: TGTGCCAGCCCCGGACTAGCGGGCACAGATACGCAGTATTTT. Translated, it gives CASPGLAGTDTQYF.

The chain uses TRBV29-1 and TRBJ2-3; TRBD2 matches 15 bases. Trimming removed 5 bases from V and 8 bases from J; junction bases left unmatched: 8. Per the germline V gene, CDR1 is SQVTM and CDR2 is ANQGSEA. This CDR3 has 15 residues. CDR3 region: CSVPRTSGGGGTQYF. The CDR3 DNA sequence: TGCAGCGTTCCTCGGACTAGCGGGGGGGGTGGTACGCAGTATTTT.

This clone has only a few counts. CDR3 sequence reads: CASSNRGRENIQYF. CDR3 DNA: TGTGCCAGCAGCAACAGGGGACGGGAGAACATTCAGTACTTC. The chain joins TRBV11-2 to TRBJ2-4, with D possibly matching TRBD1 (7 bases). V was trimmed by 5 bases and J by 7 bases, leaving 15 bases between them. Germline values: CDR1 SGHAT, CDR2 FQNNGV. This CDR3 comprises 14 residues.

The chain carries TRBV7-2 and TRBJ2-7, with D unresolved. CDR3 size: 12 residues. CDR1 SGHTA and CDR2 FQGNSA come from the germline V gene. With 1 base removed from V and 4 bases from J, the gap between germline ends came to 5 bases. Here the CDR3 DNA reads TGTGCCAGCAGCTTAGTGCGGTACGAGCAGTACTTC. Protein product: CASSLVRYEQYF.

The V call is TRBV6-5, the J call TRBJ1-6, with TRBD1 identical over 10 bases. V was pared by 9 bases and J by 11 bases, with 10 bases of the junction left unmatched. The CDR3 spans 14 residues. Looked up from germline, CDR1 is MNHEY and CDR2 is SVGAGI. CDR3 in DNA: TGTGCCAGTGGACCGGGACAGGGGTTCGCACCCCTCCACTTT. As protein: CASGPGQGFAPLHF.

The chain combines TRBV2 with TRBJ2-7; a weak D match, TRBD1 (6 bases). The CDR3 length is 15 residues. The ends were cut back, 6 bases at V and 4 bases at J, with 19 bases in the middle. Germline V lookup: CDR1 SNHLY, CDR2 FYNNEI. DNA of the CDR3: TGTGCCAGCAGCCGAGGGCCCACACAGGGATACGAGCAGTACTTC. Translating it yields CASSRGPTQGYEQYF.

The V and J genes are TRBV28 and TRBJ2-7; D is ambiguous. V dropped 5 bases and J dropped 4 bases, with 9 bases sitting between them. The CDR3 sequence is 12 residues long. CDR1 is MDHEN, CDR2 SYDVKM, per germline. In DNA, the CDR3 is TGTGCCAGCAGTCCTGGTGGTTACGAGCAGTACTTC. It is translated as CASSPGGYEQYF.

The rearrangement joins TRBV6-5 to TRBJ1-4; D possibly corresponds to TRBD1 (6 bases). Germline-derived CDR1 and CDR2 are MNHEY and SVGAGI. Trimming cost V 5 bases and J 6 bases, with 16 bases left between them. CDR3 length: 15 residues. The CDR3 DNA follows: TGTGCCAGCAGTATAGGACGGGGGCAGTATGAAAAACTGTTTTTT. This sequence encodes CASSIGRGQYEKLFF.